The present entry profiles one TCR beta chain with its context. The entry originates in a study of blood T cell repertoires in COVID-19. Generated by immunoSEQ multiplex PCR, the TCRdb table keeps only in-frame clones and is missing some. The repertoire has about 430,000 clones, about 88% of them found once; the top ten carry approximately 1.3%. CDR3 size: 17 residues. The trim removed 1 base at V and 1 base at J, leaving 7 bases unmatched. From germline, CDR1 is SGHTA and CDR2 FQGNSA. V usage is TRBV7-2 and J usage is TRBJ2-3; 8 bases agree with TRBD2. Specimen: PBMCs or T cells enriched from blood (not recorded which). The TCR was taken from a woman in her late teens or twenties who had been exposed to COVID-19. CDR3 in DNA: TGTGCCAGCAGCTTAGTAAGAGCGGGGGTTGGCACAGATACGCAGTATTTT. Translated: CASSLVRAGVGTDTQYF.